The clone carrying this T cell receptor (beta chain) was seen a handful of times. This sample is part of a study of blood T cell repertoires in COVID-19. In germline, CDR1 is SNHLY, CDR2 FYNNEI. The CDR3 has 13 residues. Deletions cut 7 bases from V and 1 base from J, with 10 bases between. In the source study's methods: Estimates of nucleated cell counts were drawn from the amplification of reference gene primers. TCRdb's copy holds only in-frame clones and misses some; the assay was immunoSEQ multiplex PCR. The V and J calls and the clone size are those of that table, but D and trimming were determined from the DNA. The sample includes about 160,000 clones, about 80% of them seen just once.

The source material was PBMCs or T cells enriched from blood (not recorded which). This chain links TRBV2 with TRBJ2-5; possibly TRBD2 for D (6 bases). This clonotype was sampled from a woman aged 60-75 years who had recovered from COVID-19. CDR3 region: CASTRDSQETQYF. Here the CDR3 DNA reads TGTGCCAGCACCCGGGACTCCCAAGAGACCCAGTACTTC.